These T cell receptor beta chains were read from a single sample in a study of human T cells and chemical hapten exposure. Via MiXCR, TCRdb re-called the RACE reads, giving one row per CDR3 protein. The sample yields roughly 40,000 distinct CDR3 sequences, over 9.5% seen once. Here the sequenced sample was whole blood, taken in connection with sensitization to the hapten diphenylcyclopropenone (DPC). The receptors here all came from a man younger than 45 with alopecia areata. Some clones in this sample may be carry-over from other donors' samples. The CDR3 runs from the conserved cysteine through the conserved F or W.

CDR3 protein: CASSPLTSGTSGTKNIQYF; V gene: TRBV28
CDR3 protein: CASSDSMGETQYF; V gene: TRBV6-4
CDR3 protein: CASRGVILGTEAFF; V gene: TRBV7-8
CDR3 protein: CASSYVLAEIQETQYF; V gene: TRBV6-2/TRBV6-3
CDR3 protein: CSAPTSGSTDTQYF; V gene: TRBV20-1
CDR3 protein: CASSPRPPSNEQFF; V gene: TRBV6-2/TRBV6-3
CDR3 protein: CASRTLRSYEQYF; V gene: TRBV18
CDR3 protein: CAWSEIAGRTDTQYF; V gene: TRBV30
CDR3 protein: CASSWGREVDTEAFF; V gene: TRBV7-8
CDR3 protein: CASNAAVNSPLHF; V gene: TRBV6-6
CDR3 protein: CATYAGMGAKNIQYF; V gene: TRBV2
CDR3 protein: CASSRTGGFGTQYF; V gene: TRBV28
CDR3 protein: CASSQGTSLAKNIQYF; V gene: TRBV3-1
CDR3 protein: CSARTDWGGAGNTEAFF; V gene: TRBV20-1
CDR3 protein: CSVGWGDGNQPQHF; V gene: TRBV29-1
CDR3 protein: CASSRSIYEQYF; V gene: TRBV3-1
CDR3 protein: CSARDRGGPYNEQFF; V gene: TRBV20-1
CDR3 protein: CSARPPSTDTQYF; V gene: TRBV20-1
CDR3 protein: CASGGGANVLTF; V gene: TRBV6-2/TRBV6-3
CDR3 protein: CSARGLTGVDNQPQHF; V gene: TRBV20-1
CDR3 protein: CASTIGLGTGELFF; V gene: TRBV7-3
CDR3 protein: CSARDLGGWTEAFF; V gene: TRBV20-1
CDR3 protein: CSASPTSGNQETQYF; V gene: TRBV20-1
CDR3 protein: CSARSGSVSYNEQFF; V gene: TRBV20-1
CDR3 protein: CASSPDMRFTGELFF; V gene: TRBV18
CDR3 protein: CASSLVSSGNTIYF; V gene: TRBV7-9
CDR3 protein: CASSLAPGLIYGYTF; V gene: TRBV27
CDR3 protein: CSPPFGQGAGGYTF; V gene: TRBV20-1
CDR3 protein: CASSFSGNTEAFF; V gene: TRBV7-3
CDR3 protein: CASSPSENTEAFF; V gene: TRBV18
CDR3 protein: CASSKTLRGAYEQYF; V gene: TRBV3-1
CDR3 protein: CASSLGTTEQFF; V gene: TRBV7-6
CDR3 protein: CASSLEASGANVLTF; V gene: TRBV11-2
CDR3 protein: CSASRGIETQYF; V gene: TRBV20-1
CDR3 protein: CSARDRVTKNIQYF; V gene: TRBV20-1
CDR3 protein: CASSSNPGTPQFF; V gene: TRBV6-2/TRBV6-3
CDR3 protein: CASSWDGTYEQYF; V gene: TRBV4-1
CDR3 protein: CASSPIQVTDTQYF; V gene: TRBV18
CDR3 protein: CASSMDRAREAFF; V gene: TRBV5-1
CDR3 protein: CASSLAGLGETQYF; V gene: TRBV5-1
CDR3 protein: CASSLGGPSQETQYF; V gene: TRBV6-2/TRBV6-3
CDR3 protein: CASSLRDSRNEQFF; V gene: TRBV11-1
CDR3 protein: CASGFPPGTSNYGYTF; V gene: TRBV12-5
CDR3 protein: CASSFGASGANVLTF; V gene: TRBV12-3/TRBV12-4
CDR3 protein: CSFVGGGAADTQYF; V gene: TRBV20-1
CDR3 protein: CASSLAGRATGELFF; V gene: TRBV12-3/TRBV12-4
CDR3 protein: CASSPPQNYEQYF; V gene: TRBV7-8
CDR3 protein: CASSTQGQGSGNTIYF; V gene: TRBV11-3
CDR3 protein: CASGGGLHSNQPQHF; V gene: TRBV12-5
CDR3 protein: CASSLAGGSAGELFF; V gene: TRBV7-2
CDR3 protein: CASSLGWSPVQETQYF; V gene: TRBV5-4
CDR3 protein: CASRRWTEDYGYTF; V gene: TRBV6-1
CDR3 protein: CASRWGVGQSSYNSPLHF; V gene: TRBV6-1